This TCR beta chain was identified during a study of cytotoxic CD8 clonotypes in ibrutinib-treated CLL. V lost 3 bases, J lost 4 bases, and 16 bases stayed unmatched. There are 18 residues in the CDR3. CDR1 is KGHSH and CDR2 is LQKENI in the germline V gene. The study's findings and limits: Clonality correlated strongly with circulating CD8+ T cells and exceeded age-matched healthy donors at baseline.

The protocol was immunoSEQ multiplex PCR, while the TCRdb copy is restricted to in-frame clones and leaves out a portion. The sample carries approximately 45,000 clones, about 69% recorded once. About this clone: The antigen is undetermined.

The receptor was isolated from a human donor with chronic lymphocytic leukemia. This specimen consisted of PBMCs, obtained after 24 months of ibrutinib treatment. The rearrangement joins TRBV18 to TRBJ1-1, with TRBD1 identical over 8 bases. CDR3 nucleotide sequence: TGTGCCAGCTCACCCCGGGGGGGCAGGGGGCTTAAGGGCACTGAAGCTTTCTTT. Amino acids: CASSPRGGRGLKGTEAFF.